This paragraph covers one TCR beta chain sequence. Its cognate antigen is unknown. The data originate from a study of naive and memory T cell subsets. Points from the study as a whole: Findings for naive and memory subsets could not be checked against ground truth.

CDR3 length: 16 residues. Trimming cost V 6 bases and J 0 bases, with 15 bases left between them. CDR1 and CDR2 (germline): MNHEY, SVGAGI. The beta constant-region primer was an equimolar mix of two oligonucleotides covering TRBC1 and TRBC2. TCRdb redid the calling of the UMI-ligation and nested PCR reads with MiXCR, one entry per CDR3 protein. The data show 120,000 to 150,000 distinct CDR3 sequences, with approximately 15% seen just once and 0.14% to 0.15% held by the top ten. From the second PCR step, alpha and beta chains were amplified apart. What was sequenced was naive CD4+ T cells from blood. The chain combines TRBV6-5 with TRBJ2-1; D is possibly TRBD1 or TRBD2 (5 bases each). The receptor was isolated from a human donor in good health. CDR3 sequence: CASRITGQSSYNEQFF. The CDR3 nucleotides are TGTGCCAGCAGGATAACGGGGCAGAGCTCCTACAATGAGCAGTTCTTC.